Below are 32 T cell receptor beta chains sequenced from a single sample in a study of control samples from healthy donors and cancer patients. The table came from immunoSEQ multiplex PCR; TCRdb's copy has only in-frame clones and leaves some out. The sample has 120,000 to 150,000 clones; 91% are singletons. The sequenced sample consisted of blood. The receptors were sampled from a man aged 18 to 29 in good health.

J is TRBJ1-1 and V is TRBV5-1; D remains ambiguous. V was shortened by 3 bases and J by 0 bases, with 6 bases between the two germline ends. This CDR3 spans 13 amino acids. CDR1 and CDR2 from the germline V gene are SGHRS and YFSETQ. The CDR3 here is CASSSGVNTEAFF. The CDR3 nucleotides read TGCGCCAGCAGCTCTGGAGTGAACACTGAAGCTTTCTTT.

V gene TRBV6-5 combines with J gene TRBJ2-3; 8 nucleotides match TRBD2. CDR3 length: 15 residues. Germline V gene lookup returns CDR1 MNHEY and CDR2 SVGAGI. After removal of 4 bases from V and 8 bases from J, the junction contained 11 bases not matched to a gene. The CDR3 nucleotides read TGTGCCAGCAGTTTAGCGGGACACCCCTCGGTTACGCAGTATTTT. Translation gives CASSLAGHPSVTQYF.

V and J are TRBV12-3 or TRBV12-4 and TRBJ2-1; D unclear. V lost 6 bases and J 6 bases, leaving 9 bases between the germline ends. This CDR3 spans 12 amino acids. CDR3 sequence: CASRVPGNEQFF. The CDR3 DNA reads TGTGCCAGCAGGGTACCTGGCAATGAGCAGTTCTTC.

The count of this clone is one. V and J are TRBV7-6 and TRBJ2-7, with TRBD1 matching 8 bases. Per germline, CDR1 SGHVS and CDR2 FNYEAQ. This CDR3 has 16 residues. With 5 bases clipped from V and 6 bases from J, the junction kept 15 bases outside the gene matches. CDR3 region: CASSLPGQEILGEQYF. CDR3 DNA: TGTGCCAGCAGCCTCCCGGGACAGGAGATCCTCGGCGAGCAGTACTTC. Drawing the rest from reference TRBV7-6 and TRBJ2-7, the complete variable domain is GAGVSQSPRYKVTKRGQDVALRCDPISGHVSLYWYRQALGQGPEFLTYFNYEAQQDKSGLPNDRFSAERPEGSISTLTIQRTEQRDSAMYRCASSLPGQEILGEQYFGPGTRLTVT.

With regard to this clone: Other DNA sequences in the same sample also yield this CDR3. The chain is built from TRBV27 and TRBJ1-2; D gene uncertain. V lost 3 bases, J lost 4 bases, and 9 bases lay in between. The CDR3 covers 13 residues. The germline CDR1 and CDR2 sequences are MNHEY and SMNVEV (reference sequence). The chain's CDR3 is CASSFGRSYGYTF. The CDR3 region has the DNA TGTGCCAGCAGTTTTGGCAGAAGCTATGGCTACACCTTC.

V gene TRBV5-1 combines with J gene TRBJ2-7; no definite D call. The germline V gene encodes CDR1 SGHRS and CDR2 YFSETQ. Trimming left V 0 bases short and J 2 bases short, with 12 bases between. This CDR3 has 15 amino acids. Here the CDR3 DNA reads TGCGCCAGCAGCTTGGCCTTACAGCAGACCTACGAGCAGTACTTC. Translation gives CASSLALQQTYEQYF.

The DNA for the CDR3 is TGTGCCAGCTCACCTTGGGAGAACACCGGGGAGCTGTTTTTT. Translated, it gives CASSPWENTGELFF. The chain is built from TRBV18 and TRBJ2-2; unclear D gene. V was trimmed by 3 bases and J by 1 base, leaving 6 bases between them. This CDR3 is built from 14 residues. In germline, CDR1 is KGHSH, CDR2 LQKENI.

The rearrangement links TRBV6-5 to TRBJ1-1; D perhaps matches TRBD1 (6 bases). Germline CDR1 MNHEY, CDR2 SVGAGI. V was pared by 4 bases and J by 1 base, with 16 bases between. This CDR3 comprises 16 residues. The CDR3 region is CASSFDRDTTNTEAFF. The CDR3 DNA sequence: TGTGCCAGCAGTTTCGATCGGGACACAACGAACACTGAAGCTTTCTTT.

The V gene is TRBV5-1, the J gene TRBJ1-2; D is possibly TRBD1 (6 bases). The CDR3 totals 12 residues. Between the trimmed V and J ends, which lost 4 bases and 8 bases, there was a span of 12 bases. Germline V CDR1 and CDR2: SGHRS, YFSETQ. The CDR3 coding sequence is TGCGCCAGCAGCCCCGACAGGAACGGCTACACCTTC. As protein: CASSPDRNGYTF. The full variable domain, its missing parts supplied by reference TRBV5-1 and TRBJ1-2, is KAGVTQTPRYLIKTRGQQVTLSCSPISGHRSVSWYQQTPGQGLQFLFEYFSETQRNKGNFPGRFSGRQFSNSRSEMNVSTLELGDSALYLCASSPDRNGYTFGSGTRLTVV.

This chain links TRBV19 with TRBJ2-3, with unresolved D. CDR3 length: 13 residues. Trimming pared 7 bases from V and 4 bases from J, leaving 12 bases between. Germline V gene lookup returns CDR1 LNHDA and CDR2 SQIVND (reference sequence). As DNA, the CDR3 is TGTGCCAGTAACCCAGGTTTCTCAGATACGCAGTATTTT. It is translated as CASNPGFSDTQYF.

The chain combines TRBV15 with TRBJ1-4; D gene uncertain. The CDR3 runs 16 residues. V was trimmed by 2 bases and J by 2 bases, leaving 12 bases between them. CDR1 LNHNV and CDR2 YYDKDF come from the germline V gene (reference sequence). The CDR3 sequence is CATSRRNKDTNEKLFF. CDR3 nucleotide sequence: TGTGCCACCAGCAGAAGAAACAAAGACACTAATGAAAAACTGTTTTTT.

V gene TRBV5-1 combines with J gene TRBJ2-6; D remains unclear. V was shortened by 4 bases and J by 0 bases, with 20 bases between the two germline ends. CDR1 is SGHRS and CDR2 is YFSETQ in the germline V gene. The length of the CDR3 is 19 residues. CDR3 sequence: CASSPRGTPVYSGANVLTF. The CDR3 DNA reads as TGCGCCAGCAGCCCGAGAGGTACACCAGTCTACTCTGGGGCCAACGTCCTGACTTTC.

The chain carries TRBV13 and TRBJ2-3; 12 nucleotides line up with TRBD2. From germline, CDR1 is PRHDT and CDR2 FYEKMQ (reference sequence). After removal of 2 bases from V and 4 bases from J, the junction contained 7 bases not matched to a gene. The CDR3 length is 17 residues. CDR3: CASSLPRLAGGADTQYF. DNA of the CDR3: TGTGCCAGCAGCTTACCACGGCTAGCGGGGGGGGCAGATACGCAGTATTTT.

The V call is TRBV10-2, the J call TRBJ1-5; 12 bases are shared with TRBD1. From germline, CDR1 is WSHSY and CDR2 SAAADI. CDR3 length: 14 amino acids. Trimming cost V 8 bases and J 7 bases; bases outside gene matches: 6. CDR3: CASRDRGLSQPQHF. The CDR3 bases are TGCGCCAGCCGGGACAGGGGGCTTTCCCAGCCCCAGCATTTT.

The rearrangement uses TRBV12-5 and TRBJ1-3; tentative D call: TRBD1 (5 bases). With 5 bases removed from V and 0 bases from J, the gap between germline ends came to 17 bases. Germline V CDR1 and CDR2: LGHNT, FRNRAP. This CDR3 contains 17 residues. The chain's CDR3 is CASGPGTDGNSGNTIYF. The CDR3 coding sequence is TGTGCTAGTGGTCCCGGGACGGACGGAAACTCTGGAAACACCATATATTTT.

This clone was counted a few times. This chain joins TRBV11-2 and TRBJ2-5; D might be TRBD1 or TRBD2, each matching 7 bases. This CDR3 region has 15 residues. The V end lost 1 base, the J end lost 7 bases, and 16 bases lay between the germline ends. Germline V CDR1 and CDR2: SGHAT, FQNNGV. CDR3 sequence (DNA): TGTGCCAGCAGCTTAGCGGGTACAGGGGAGGGGACCCAGTACTTC. This encodes CASSLAGTGEGTQYF. The complete variable domain, with remaining parts taken from reference TRBV11-2 and TRBJ2-5, reads EAGVAQSPRYKIIEKRQSVAFWCNPISGHATLYWYQQILGQGPKLLIQFQNNGVVDDSQLPKDRFSAERLKGVDSTLKIQPAKLEDSAVYLCASSLAGTGEGTQYFGPGTRLLVL.

This rearrangement joins TRBV2 to TRBJ2-2; 8 nucleotides line up with TRBD1. V was clipped by 7 bases and J by 4 bases; unmatched bases: 5. There are 14 residues in the CDR3. The germline gives CDR1 SNHLY, CDR2 FYNNEI. CDR3 residues: CASTGTGRTGELFF. CDR3 sequence (DNA): TGTGCCAGCACCGGGACAGGACGCACCGGGGAGCTGTTTTTT.

V gene TRBV29-1 combines with J gene TRBJ2-3; 7 bases line up with TRBD2. V lost 4 bases to trimming and J lost 3 bases; unmatched junction nucleotides: 4. Per the germline V gene, CDR1 is SQVTM and CDR2 is ANQGSEA. This CDR3 contains 13 residues. The CDR3 spells CSVGQGGTDTQYF. The DNA of the CDR3 is TGCAGCGTTGGGCAGGGAGGGACAGATACGCAGTATTTT.

The rearrangement uses TRBV10-1 and TRBJ1-1, with D possibly being TRBD1 (5 bases). The CDR3 covers 14 residues. Trimming removed 0 bases at V and 4 bases at J, with 9 bases between. Per germline, CDR1 WNHNN and CDR2 SYGVQD (reference sequence). As DNA, the CDR3 is TGCGCCAGCAGTGAGTCGCGGCAGGGCACTGAAGCTTTCTTT. It codes for CASSESRQGTEAFF.

This clone was seen once. The chain links TRBV5-6 to TRBJ1-1; D remains unclear. Germline V lookup: CDR1 SGHDT, CDR2 YYEEEE. Trimming pared 5 bases from V and 0 bases from J, leaving 11 bases between. The CDR3 is 14 residues long. CDR3 residues: CASSLTSLNTEAFF. The CDR3 DNA reads TGTGCCAGCAGTCTGACCTCACTGAACACTGAAGCTTTCTTT.

V is TRBV6-5 and J is TRBJ2-7; D assignment may be TRBD1 or TRBD2 (5 bases each). CDR1 and CDR2 (germline): MNHEY, SVGAGI. The CDR3 spans 14 residues. Trimming removed 5 bases from V and 5 bases from J, with 16 bases in between. This CDR3 reads CASSIPGTQNEQYF. As DNA, the CDR3 is TGTGCCAGCAGTATACCCGGGACCCAAAACGAGCAGTACTTC.

This clone has only one observation. V usage is TRBV15 and J usage is TRBJ1-3; possibly TRBD1 for D (6 bases). Looked up from germline, CDR1 is LNHNV and CDR2 is YYDKDF (reference sequence). Trimming took 8 bases from V and 4 from J, leaving 12 bases between them. There are 13 residues in the CDR3. The CDR3 DNA reads as TGTGCCACCTCATGGACAGACGGAAACACCATATATTTT. It specifies CATSWTDGNTIYF.

The rearrangement links TRBV18 to TRBJ1-2, with TRBD1 identical over 9 bases. The CDR3 length is 14 residues. Germline lookup yields CDR1 KGHSH and CDR2 LQKENI. V was pared by 7 bases and J by 7 bases, with 10 bases of the junction left unmatched. The CDR3 is CASYPGQGFSGYTF. The CDR3, as DNA: TGTGCCAGCTACCCGGGACAGGGTTTTTCTGGCTACACCTTC.

The chain links TRBV6-4 to TRBJ2-3, with unresolved D. Trimming took 0 bases from V and 0 from J, leaving 19 bases between them. CDR1 MRHNA and CDR2 SNTAGT come from the germline V gene. The CDR3 totals 19 residues. DNA of the CDR3: TGTGCCAGCAGTGACTCCTACGGATTTGCAGCCTCTAGCACAGATACGCAGTATTTT. Translation: CASSDSYGFAASSTDTQYF.

This chain links TRBV25-1 with TRBJ2-1; TRBD2 agrees at 9 bases. With V trimmed by 2 bases and J by 4 bases, 6 bases remained unmatched. In germline, CDR1 is MGHDK, CDR2 SYGVNS. The length of the CDR3 is 16 residues. Here the CDR3 DNA reads TGTGCCAGCAGTGAACCGGGACTAGCAAGGTACAATGAGCAGTTCTTC. This gives the protein CASSEPGLARYNEQFF.

This chain links TRBV5-1 with TRBJ2-7; 9 positions match TRBD1. The junction had 12 bases not matched to a gene; V was cut back by 4 bases and J by 7 bases. Germline values: CDR1 SGHRS, CDR2 YFSETQ. The CDR3 contains 15 residues. As DNA, the CDR3 is TGCGCCAGCAGCACCGCACAGGGGGCGACGTGGGAGCAGTACTTC. Translating it yields CASSTAQGATWEQYF.

This chain links TRBV6-5 with TRBJ1-1, with D uncertain. The CDR3 length is 13 residues. The V end lost 6 bases, the J end lost 4 bases, and 12 bases lay between the germline ends. Germline CDR1 MNHEY, CDR2 SVGAGI. The CDR3: CASRAGRITEAFF. The DNA of the CDR3 is TGTGCCAGCAGAGCCGGACGGATCACTGAAGCTTTCTTT.

CDR3 nucleotides: TGTGCCAGCAGTCCAAGGTGGTCAGGGGGCGAAACTAATGAAAAACTGTTTTTT. It is translated as CASSPRWSGGETNEKLFF. The chain combines TRBV27 with TRBJ1-4, with 8 nucleotides matching TRBD1. The CDR3 is 18 amino acids. The junction had 12 bases not matched to a gene; V was cut back by 5 bases and J by 1 base. Germline CDR1 and CDR2: MNHEY and SMNVEV (reference sequence).

V gene TRBV5-6 combines with J gene TRBJ1-5, with D perhaps TRBD1 (6 bases). Germline V CDR1 and CDR2: SGHDT, YYEEEE. This CDR3 contains 16 residues. V dropped 3 bases and J dropped 7 bases, with 20 bases sitting between them. CDR3 loop: CASSSGGAGVSQPQHF. CDR3 DNA sequence: TGTGCCAGCAGCTCCGGGGGGGCGGGTGTGAGCCAGCCCCAGCATTTT. The complete variable domain, with remaining parts taken from reference TRBV5-6 and TRBJ1-5, reads DAGVTQSPTHLIKTRGQQVTLRCSPKSGHDTVSWYQQALGQGPQFIFQYYEEEERQRGNFPDRFSGHQFPNYSSELNVNALLLGDSALYLCASSSGGAGVSQPQHFGDGTRLSIL.

The chain couples TRBV5-4 to TRBJ1-5; unclear D gene. The CDR3 contains 15 residues. V dropped 1 base and J dropped 2 bases, with 10 bases sitting between them. Germline loops: CDR1 SGHNT, CDR2 YYREEE (reference sequence). The CDR3 DNA follows: TGTGCCAGCAGCTTGATTATGGGCGGCAATCAGCCCCAGCATTTT. As protein: CASSLIMGGNQPQHF. Complete variable domain (other parts from reference TRBV5-4 and TRBJ1-5): ETGVTQSPTHLIKTRGQQVTLRCSSQSGHNTVSWYQQALGQGPQFIFQYYREEENGRGNFPPRFSGLQFPNYSSELNVNALELDDSALYLCASSLIMGGNQPQHFGDGTRLSIL.

This rearrangement joins TRBV27 to TRBJ1-5, with 8 bases identical to TRBD1. Germline loops: CDR1 MNHEY, CDR2 SMNVEV (reference sequence). J gave up 4 bases and V 6 bases, and 8 bases lay outside the gene matches. This CDR3 spans 15 amino acids. The CDR3 sequence is CASSPQGVRNQPQHF. DNA for the CDR3: TGTGCCAGCAGCCCACAGGGGGTACGGAATCAGCCCCAGCATTTT.

This clone was observed once. This chain connects TRBV7-8 to TRBJ1-1; 7 positions agree with TRBD1. CDR1 and CDR2 from the germline V gene are SGHVS and FQNEAQ. The CDR3 covers 18 residues. The ends lost 5 bases at V and 5 bases at J; junction bases unmatched: 20. CDR3 region: CASSRTITGTGVQTEAFF. The CDR3 DNA sequence: TGTGCCAGCAGCCGGACGATCACAGGTACAGGGGTGCAAACTGAAGCTTTCTTT.